Described below is a single T cell receptor beta chain sequence and its context. Its specificity is not known. The data belong to a study of radiation and T cells in renal cell carcinoma. Study results and caveats: From baseline, blood top tumor clonotypes peaked at 2 weeks post-radiation.

The CDR3 is made up of 18 amino acids. CDR1 MNHEY and CDR2 SMNVEV come from the germline V gene (reference sequence). V lost 1 base and J 2 bases, leaving 19 bases between the germline ends. TCRdb keeps only in-frame clones here, not all; method: immunoSEQ multiplex PCR. The sample records over 60,000 clones, 70% to 90% being singletons. Time point meaning: blood 2 weeks post-SBRT. Specified treatment: 15 Gy SBRT to primary tumor, nephrectomy 4 weeks later. This chain joins TRBV27 and TRBJ2-3; D perhaps matches TRBD1 (6 bases). The clonotype was recovered from a woman aged 50 to 65 with renal cell carcinoma. The source was blood, collected from a patient whose treatment included radiotherapy and nephrectomy. The CDR3 is CASSLYFRLRDNTDTQYF. For the CDR3, the DNA is TGTGCCAGCAGTTTATATTTTCGGCTACGGGACAACACAGATACGCAGTATTTT.